A single sample is the source of the 19 T cell receptor beta chains below, sequenced in a study of T cell responses to AZD1222 COVID-19 vaccine. The table came from immunoSEQ multiplex PCR; TCRdb's copy has only in-frame clones and leaves some out. This sample has about 96,000 clones, with roughly 87% found just once. The sequencing here drew on peripheral blood, taken on day 0 of AZD1222 vaccination. The receptors stem from an adult in good health.

The chain employs TRBV6-5 and TRBJ2-7; D is perhaps TRBD1 or TRBD2 (5 bases each). The CDR3 runs 16 residues. Trimming cost V 2 bases and J 2 bases, with 16 bases left between them. Germline V gene lookup returns CDR1 MNHEY and CDR2 SVGAGI. The CDR3 nucleotides read TGTGCCAGCAGTTACCCCCCCGGGGACGGCCCCTACGAGCAGTACTTC. Protein sequence: CASSYPPGDGPYEQYF.

This chain joins TRBV5-6 and TRBJ2-1; 8 bases line up with TRBD2. V lost 0 bases to trimming and J lost 8 bases; unmatched junction nucleotides: 4. Germline CDR1 is SGHDT and CDR2 is YYEEEE. The CDR3 extends over 14 amino acids. The CDR3 DNA is TGTGCCAGCAGCTTGGGGCTAGCGGGCTATGAGCAGTTCTTC. It translates to CASSLGLAGYEQFF.

V and J are TRBV21-1 and TRBJ1-5. TRBV21-1 is a pseudogene locus. The CDR3 sequence is 15 residues long. CDR3 in DNA: TGTGCCAGCAGCCCGGGACGGTTATGGAATCAGCCCCAGCATTTT. Its translation: CASSPGRLWNQPQHF.

The chain is built from TRBV2 and TRBJ2-3; a weak D match, TRBD2 (5 bases). There are 15 residues in the CDR3. Trimming cost V 7 bases and J 6 bases, with 20 bases left between them. Germline loops: CDR1 SNHLY, CDR2 FYNNEI. The CDR3 is CASKVRASVADTQYF. CDR3 in DNA: TGTGCCAGCAAAGTGAGGGCCAGCGTAGCCGATACGCAGTATTTT.

The chain carries TRBV6-1 and TRBJ1-6; D is unclear. The CDR3 has 16 residues. Germline assignment: CDR1 MNHNS and CDR2 SASEGT. V was trimmed by 2 bases and J by 2 bases, leaving 10 bases between them. The CDR3 coding sequence is TGTGCCAGCAGTGAACTCGAACCGCCCTATAATTCACCCCTCCACTTT. Encoded protein: CASSELEPPYNSPLHF.

The chain joins TRBV29-1 to TRBJ1-6; TRBD1 aligns across 9 bases. The CDR3 runs to 13 residues. Trimming took 4 bases from V and 6 from J; bases not matched to a gene: 1. Germline values: CDR1 SQVTM, CDR2 ANQGSEA. DNA for the CDR3: TGCAGCGTTGCGGACAGGGGTAATTCACCCCTCCACTTT. Translating gives CSVADRGNSPLHF.

The gene calls are TRBV7-2 and TRBJ2-7; 7 bases agree with TRBD1. This CDR3 is built from 15 residues. J was trimmed by 0 bases and V by 8 bases; bases with no gene match: 10. CDR1 is SGHTA and CDR2 is FQGNSA in the germline V gene. The CDR3 here is CASRNDRVLSYEQYF. The CDR3 DNA sequence: TGTGCCAGCCGAAACGACAGGGTCCTCTCCTACGAGCAGTACTTC. Full variable domain (rest looked up from reference TRBV7-2 and TRBJ2-7): GAGVSQSPSNKVTEKGKDVELRCDPISGHTALYWYRQSLGQGLEFLIYFQGNSAPDKSGLPSDRFSAERTGGSVSTLTIQRTQQEDSAVYLCASRNDRVLSYEQYFGPGTRLTVT.

The chain has TRBV30 and TRBJ2-1; TRBD2 aligns across 8 bases. This CDR3 spans 11 amino acids. Trimming removed 5 bases from V and 15 bases from J; junction bases left unmatched: 9. Looked up from germline, CDR1 is GTSNPN and CDR2 is SVGIG (reference sequence). The CDR3 reads CAWETGLARFF. The CDR3 nucleotides are TGTGCCTGGGAAACTGGACTAGCCCGGTTCTTC.

The genes are TRBV12-3 or TRBV12-4 and TRBJ1-1, with TRBD1 as a possible D gene (5 bases). CDR3 length equals 13 residues. V gave up 3 bases and J gave up 11 bases, with 16 bases separating them. The CDR3 protein is CASSLSGRLAAFF. CDR3 DNA: TGTGCCAGCAGTTTGTCAGGGCGCCTGGCGGCTTTCTTT.

The J gene is TRBJ1-5, the V gene TRBV27; 8 bases are a match to TRBD1. V gave up 5 bases and J gave up 0 bases; unmatched junction bases: 12. The germline CDR1 and CDR2 sequences are MNHEY and SMNVEV (reference sequence). CDR3 size: 18 residues. This CDR3 reads CASSKGQPGQASNQPQHF. The CDR3, as DNA: TGTGCCAGCAGTAAAGGCCAACCGGGACAGGCTAGCAATCAGCCCCAGCATTTT.

V and J are TRBV1 and TRBJ1-2; the table's D call of TRBD1 was not tested on the DNA. TRBV1 has pseudogene status. This CDR3 is 13 amino acids long. The CDR3 DNA is TGCACCAGCAGCCGTCGGACAATCTATGGCTACACCTTC. It translates to CTSSRRTIYGYTF.

This sequence joins TRBV19 and TRBJ1-5; 8 bases match TRBD1. Losses at the gene ends were 3 bases for V and 3 bases for J; bases not matched to a gene: 10. The CDR3 covers 17 residues. The germline V gene has CDR1 LNHDA and CDR2 SQIVND (reference sequence). In DNA, the CDR3 is TGTGCCAGTAGTATCGGTGTTAGGACAGGGATCAATCAGCCCCAGCATTTT. As protein: CASSIGVRTGINQPQHF. The full variable domain, in which reference TRBV19 and TRBJ1-5 provide the parts outside the CDR3, is DGGITQSPKYLFRKEGQNVTLSCEQNLNHDAMYWYRQDPGQGLRLIYYSQIVNDFQKGDIAEGYSVSREKKESFPLTVTSAQKNPTAFYLCASSIGVRTGINQPQHFGDGTRLSIL.

Written as DNA, the CDR3 is TGTGCCAGCAGTTATGGAGGGGGATATGGCTACACCTTC. It translates to CASSYGGGYGYTF. The chain couples TRBV6-5 to TRBJ1-2; possibly TRBD1 for D (6 bases). The CDR3 sequence is 13 residues long. The germline gives CDR1 MNHEY, CDR2 SVGAGI. V lost 3 bases and J 5 bases, leaving 10 bases between the germline ends.

In its sample, this clone was seen once. The chain has TRBV5-1 and TRBJ2-7, with D unclear. CDR3 length: 14 residues. The germline V gene encodes CDR1 SGHRS and CDR2 YFSETQ. V was clipped by 4 bases and J by 2 bases, with 13 bases between them. The CDR3 DNA reads as TGCGCCAGCAGCCAGATGACGGATACCTACGAGCAGTACTTC. Its translation is CASSQMTDTYEQYF.

The V and J genes are TRBV6-1 and TRBJ2-7, with D possibly being TRBD1 (5 bases). This CDR3 comprises 14 residues. Germline V gene lookup returns CDR1 MNHNS and CDR2 SASEGT. V lost 1 base and J lost 5, with 12 bases in between. The CDR3 loop is CASSEVAGSDEQYF. The CDR3 region has the DNA TGTGCCAGCAGTGAAGTTGCAGGGTCGGACGAGCAGTACTTC.

The chain carries TRBV30 and TRBJ1-4; possibly TRBD1 for D (5 bases). Trimming removed 0 bases at V and 8 bases at J, with 19 bases between. The V gene's germline CDR1 is GTSNPN and CDR2 SVGIG (reference sequence). This CDR3 contains 16 residues. The CDR3 nucleotides read TGTGCCTGGAGTGTACGTCTCAGGGCGGGTGGAGAAAAACTGTTTTTT. Its protein product is CAWSVRLRAGGEKLFF.

This clone was recorded once. The V call is TRBV5-4, the J call TRBJ2-7; D not resolved. Germline loops: CDR1 SGHNT, CDR2 YYREEE (reference sequence). The V gene lost 4 bases and the J gene lost 2 bases, with 16 bases spanning the gap. The CDR3 length is 15 residues. CDR3 region: CASSHGPFPPYEQYF. The CDR3 DNA reads TGTGCCAGCAGCCACGGACCCTTTCCCCCCTACGAGCAGTACTTC. Drawing the rest from reference TRBV5-4 and TRBJ2-7, the complete variable domain is ETGVTQSPTHLIKTRGQQVTLRCSSQSGHNTVSWYQQALGQGPQFIFQYYREEENGRGNFPPRFSGLQFPNYSSELNVNALELDDSALYLCASSHGPFPPYEQYFGPGTRLTVT.

The chain combines TRBV11-2 with TRBJ1-1, with a tentative D call TRBD1 (6 bases). In germline, CDR1 is SGHAT, CDR2 FQNNGV. The length of the CDR3 is 15 residues. Deletions cut 3 bases from V and 3 bases from J, with 14 bases between. The CDR3 DNA reads as TGTGCCAGCAGCTTGGTTCGGGGGGCGGACACTGAAGCTTTCTTT. Amino acid sequence: CASSLVRGADTEAFF.

The chain is built from TRBV5-6 and TRBJ2-1; 9 bases map to TRBD1. Germline V gives CDR1 SGHDT, CDR2 YYEEEE. This CDR3 has 15 residues. After removal of 0 bases from V and 5 bases from J, the junction contained 3 bases not matched to a gene. As DNA, the CDR3 is TGTGCCAGCAGCTTGGAGGGACAGGGTAACAATGAGCAGTTCTTC. It specifies CASSLEGQGNNEQFF.